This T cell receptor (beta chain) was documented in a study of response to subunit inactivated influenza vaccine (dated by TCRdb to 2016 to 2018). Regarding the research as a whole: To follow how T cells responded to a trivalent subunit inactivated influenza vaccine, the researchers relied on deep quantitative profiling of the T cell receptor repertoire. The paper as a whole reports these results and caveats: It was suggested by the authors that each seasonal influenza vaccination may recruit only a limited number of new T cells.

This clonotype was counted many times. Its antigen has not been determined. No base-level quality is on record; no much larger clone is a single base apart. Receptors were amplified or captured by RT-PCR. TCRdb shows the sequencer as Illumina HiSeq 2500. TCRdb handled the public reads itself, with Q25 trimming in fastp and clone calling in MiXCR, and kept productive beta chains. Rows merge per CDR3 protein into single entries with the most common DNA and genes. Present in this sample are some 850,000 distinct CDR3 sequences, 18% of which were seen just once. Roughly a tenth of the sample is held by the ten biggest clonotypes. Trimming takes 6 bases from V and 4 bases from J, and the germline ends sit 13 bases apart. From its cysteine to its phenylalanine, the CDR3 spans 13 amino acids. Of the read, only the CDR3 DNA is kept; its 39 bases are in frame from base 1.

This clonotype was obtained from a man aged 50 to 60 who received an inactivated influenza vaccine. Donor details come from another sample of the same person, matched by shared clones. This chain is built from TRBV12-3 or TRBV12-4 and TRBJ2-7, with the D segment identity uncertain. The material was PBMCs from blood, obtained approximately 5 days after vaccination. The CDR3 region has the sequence CASRAYADYEQYF. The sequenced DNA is TGTGCCAGCAGAGCCTATGCGGATTACGAGCAGTACTTC.